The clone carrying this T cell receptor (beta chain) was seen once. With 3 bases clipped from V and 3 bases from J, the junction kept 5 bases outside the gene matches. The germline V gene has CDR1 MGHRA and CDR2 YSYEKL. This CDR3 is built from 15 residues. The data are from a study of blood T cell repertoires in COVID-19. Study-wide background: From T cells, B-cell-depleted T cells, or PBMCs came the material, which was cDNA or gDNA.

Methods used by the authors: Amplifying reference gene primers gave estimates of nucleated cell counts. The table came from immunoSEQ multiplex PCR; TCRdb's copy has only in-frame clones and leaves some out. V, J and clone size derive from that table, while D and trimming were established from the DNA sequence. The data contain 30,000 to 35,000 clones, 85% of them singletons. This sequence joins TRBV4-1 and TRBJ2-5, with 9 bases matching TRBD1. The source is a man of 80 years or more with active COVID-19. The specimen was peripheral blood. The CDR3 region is CASSQDGTGKETQYF. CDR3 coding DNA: TGCGCCAGCAGCCAGGACGGGACAGGGAAAGAGACCCAGTACTTC.